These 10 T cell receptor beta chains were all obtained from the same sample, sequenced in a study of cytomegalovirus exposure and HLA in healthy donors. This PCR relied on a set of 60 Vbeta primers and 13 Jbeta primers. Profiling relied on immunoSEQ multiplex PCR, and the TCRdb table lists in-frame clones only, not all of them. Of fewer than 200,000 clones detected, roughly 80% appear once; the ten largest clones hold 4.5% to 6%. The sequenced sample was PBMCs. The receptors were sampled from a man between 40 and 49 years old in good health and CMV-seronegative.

The CDR3 sequence: CASSYPAGGRGEKLFF. CDR3 sequence (DNA): TGTGCCAGCAGCTACCCGGCCGGGGGGCGAGGTGAAAAACTGTTTTTT. The chain is built from TRBV7-9 and TRBJ1-4; a possible D gene is TRBD1 (6 bases). Germline assignment: CDR1 SEHNR and CDR2 FQNEAQ (reference sequence). Trimming shortened V by 4 bases and J by 7 bases, and 19 bases separated the two germline ends. This CDR3 has 16 residues. Full variable domain (missing parts from reference TRBV7-9 and TRBJ1-4): DTGVSQNPRHKITKRGQNVTFRCDPISEHNRLYWYRQTLGQGPEFLTYFQNEAQLEKSRLLSDRFSAERPKGSFSTLEIQRTEQGDSAMYLCASSYPAGGRGEKLFFGSGTQLSVL.

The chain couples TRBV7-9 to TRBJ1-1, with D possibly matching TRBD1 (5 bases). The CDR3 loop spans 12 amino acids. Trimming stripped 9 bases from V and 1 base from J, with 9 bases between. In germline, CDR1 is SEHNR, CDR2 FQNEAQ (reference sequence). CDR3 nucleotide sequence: TGTGCCAGTATCAGGGAGAACACTGAAGCTTTCTTT. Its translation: CASIRENTEAFF.

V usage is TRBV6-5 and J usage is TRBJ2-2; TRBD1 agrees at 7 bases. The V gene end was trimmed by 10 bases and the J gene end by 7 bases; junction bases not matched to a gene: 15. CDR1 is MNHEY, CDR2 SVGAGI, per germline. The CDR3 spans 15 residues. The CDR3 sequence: CATHTRTGLGGELFF. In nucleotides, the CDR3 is TGTGCCACCCATACTCGGACAGGTCTAGGCGGGGAGCTGTTTTTT.

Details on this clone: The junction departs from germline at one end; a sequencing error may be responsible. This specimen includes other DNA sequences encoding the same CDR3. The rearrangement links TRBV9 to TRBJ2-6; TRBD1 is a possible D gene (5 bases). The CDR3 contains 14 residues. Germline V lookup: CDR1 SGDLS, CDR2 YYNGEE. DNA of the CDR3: TGTGCCAGCAGTACTTTGCCTGGGGCTAACGTCCTGACTTTC. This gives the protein CASSTLPGANVLTF.

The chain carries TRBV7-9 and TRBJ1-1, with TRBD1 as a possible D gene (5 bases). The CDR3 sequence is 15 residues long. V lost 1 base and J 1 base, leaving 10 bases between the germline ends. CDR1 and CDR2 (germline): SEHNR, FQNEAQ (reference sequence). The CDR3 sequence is CASSLVWGGNTEAFF. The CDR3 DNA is TGTGCCAGCAGCTTAGTTTGGGGGGGGAACACTGAAGCTTTCTTT. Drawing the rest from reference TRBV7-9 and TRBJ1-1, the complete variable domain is DTGVSQNPRHKITKRGQNVTFRCDPISEHNRLYWYRQTLGQGPEFLTYFQNEAQLEKSRLLSDRFSAERPKGSFSTLEIQRTEQGDSAMYLCASSLVWGGNTEAFFGQGTRLTVV.

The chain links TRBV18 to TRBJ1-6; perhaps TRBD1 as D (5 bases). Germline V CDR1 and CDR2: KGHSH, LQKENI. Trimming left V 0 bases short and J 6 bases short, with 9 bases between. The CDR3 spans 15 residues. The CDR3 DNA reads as TGTGCCAGCTCACCACCGGGGCAGTTTAATTCACCCCTCCACTTT. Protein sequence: CASSPPGQFNSPLHF.

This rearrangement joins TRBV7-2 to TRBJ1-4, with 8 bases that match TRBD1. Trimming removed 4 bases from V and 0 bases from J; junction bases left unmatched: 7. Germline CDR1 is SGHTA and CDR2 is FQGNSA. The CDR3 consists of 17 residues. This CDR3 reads CASSSDRATATNEKLFF. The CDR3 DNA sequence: TGTGCCAGCAGCTCGGACAGGGCGACTGCAACTAATGAAAAACTGTTTTTT.

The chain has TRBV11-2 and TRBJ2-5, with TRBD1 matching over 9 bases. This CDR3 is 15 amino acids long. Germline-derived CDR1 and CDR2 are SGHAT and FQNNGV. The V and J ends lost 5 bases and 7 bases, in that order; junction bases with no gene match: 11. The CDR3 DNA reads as TGTGCCAGCAGCCCCCGGGACAGGGCTGGAGGGACCCAGTACTTC. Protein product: CASSPRDRAGGTQYF.

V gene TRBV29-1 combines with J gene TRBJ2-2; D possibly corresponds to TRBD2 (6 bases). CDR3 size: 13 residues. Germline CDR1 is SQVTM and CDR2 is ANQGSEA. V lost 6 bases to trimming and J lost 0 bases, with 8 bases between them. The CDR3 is CSVAGSNTGELFF. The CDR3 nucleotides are TGCAGCGTCGCGGGGTCGAACACCGGGGAGCTGTTTTTT.

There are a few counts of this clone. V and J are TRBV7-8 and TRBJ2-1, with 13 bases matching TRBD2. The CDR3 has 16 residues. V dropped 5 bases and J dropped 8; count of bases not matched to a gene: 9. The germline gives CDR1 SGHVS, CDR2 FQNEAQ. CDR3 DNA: TGTGCCAGCAGCCCGTGGACTAGCGGGAGTCGCGATGAGCAGTTCTTC. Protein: CASSPWTSGSRDEQFF.